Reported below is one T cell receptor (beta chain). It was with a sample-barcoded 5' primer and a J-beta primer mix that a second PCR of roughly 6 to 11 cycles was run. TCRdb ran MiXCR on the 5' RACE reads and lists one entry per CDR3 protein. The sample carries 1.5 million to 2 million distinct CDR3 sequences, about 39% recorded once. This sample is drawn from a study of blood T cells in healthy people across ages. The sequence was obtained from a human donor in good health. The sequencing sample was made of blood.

This CDR3 is CASSFGGSQFF. CDR3 DNA sequence: TGTGCCAGCAGTTTTGGTGGAAGCCAGTTCTTC. The gene calls are TRBV12-3 or TRBV12-4 and TRBJ2-1; D is ambiguous. Between the trimmed V and J ends, which lost 3 bases and 13 bases, there was a span of 10 bases. This CDR3 is 11 amino acids long.